The 17 T cell receptor beta chains below were found in one sample sequenced in a study of glioma-infiltrating T cells after dendritic cell vaccination. Clones were read by immunoSEQ multiplex PCR, and TCRdb kept only the in-frame ones, dropping some. This table holds 90,000 to 95,000 clones, about 81% found once. Time point reported: after dendritic cell vaccination, including at tumor progression/relapse. The sequences come from blood, collected after dendritic cell vaccination. Receptors originate from a human donor with glioblastoma.

V and J are TRBV5-1 and TRBJ2-3, with 13 bases matching TRBD2. V dropped 1 base and J dropped 4; count of bases not matched to a gene: 6. The CDR3 covers 17 residues. Germline V gene sequence: CDR1 SGHRS, CDR2 YFSETQ. CDR3: CASSLWTSGRNADTQYF. The CDR3 nucleotides are TGCGCCAGCAGCTTGTGGACTAGCGGGAGAAACGCAGATACGCAGTATTTT.

The chain has TRBV27 and TRBJ1-2; a possible D gene is TRBD1 (5 bases). Germline-derived CDR1 and CDR2 are MNHEY and SMNVEV (reference sequence). The CDR3 loop spans 18 amino acids. Trimming stripped 7 bases from V and 0 bases from J, with 24 bases between. The CDR3 spells CASTRFSGRVNTNYGYTF. DNA of the CDR3: TGTGCCAGCACTAGGTTTTCGGGCAGGGTAAACACTAACTATGGCTACACCTTC.

The chain employs TRBV7-3 and TRBJ2-3; D perhaps matches TRBD1 (6 bases). The germline gives CDR1 SGHTA, CDR2 FQGTGA. The ends were cut back, 5 bases at V and 4 bases at J, with 25 bases in the middle. CDR3 length: 18 amino acids. The CDR3 loop reads CASSRQGSGQGKADTQYF. The CDR3 region has the DNA TGTGCCAGCAGCCGGCAGGGGTCGGGGCAGGGGAAGGCAGATACGCAGTATTTT.

V gene TRBV4-2 combines with J gene TRBJ2-1; D is ambiguous. CDR3 length equals 16 residues. CDR1 and CDR2 from the germline V gene are LGHNA and YNFKEQ. V was shortened by 0 bases and J by 7 bases, with 16 bases between the two germline ends. The CDR3 here is CASSQDRSQPGNEQFF. CDR3 bases: TGTGCCAGCAGCCAAGATCGATCACAACCCGGGAATGAGCAGTTCTTC.

In its sample, this clone was seen once. This chain joins TRBV9 and TRBJ2-3; weak D call: TRBD2 (6 bases). The V end lost 0 bases, the J end lost 6 bases, and 17 bases lay between the germline ends. Per germline, CDR1 SGDLS and CDR2 YYNGEE. This CDR3 is built from 16 residues. CDR3 sequence: CASSVAGPLSGDTQYF. CDR3 DNA: TGTGCCAGCAGCGTAGCCGGCCCCTTAAGCGGGGATACGCAGTATTTT.

V usage is TRBV5-1 and J usage is TRBJ1-1; 7 nucleotides align to TRBD1. V dropped 4 bases and J dropped 10; count of bases not matched to a gene: 4. This CDR3 region has 11 residues. Germline CDR1 and CDR2: SGHRS and YFSETQ. CDR3 residues: CASSVTGLAFF. The CDR3, as DNA: TGCGCCAGCAGCGTGACAGGGCTAGCTTTCTTT.

The V and J genes are TRBV5-1 and TRBJ2-2, with 8 bases identical to TRBD1. CDR1 is SGHRS, CDR2 YFSETQ, per germline. V lost 7 bases and J lost 1; bases outside the gene matches: 3. CDR3 length: 14 residues. The CDR3 coding sequence is TGCGCCAGCGCTGACAGGGGGAACACCGGGGAGCTGTTTTTT. Its translation: CASADRGNTGELFF.

This clone is medium-sized in the sample. The rearrangement links TRBV6-1 to TRBJ2-1, with TRBD1 as a possible D gene (5 bases). Germline-derived CDR1 and CDR2 are MNHNS and SASEGT. The CDR3 runs 15 residues. The V gene lost 1 base and the J gene lost 6 bases, with 13 bases spanning the gap. CDR3 bases: TGTGCCAGCAGTGAAGGCAGGGAATACTTCAATGAGCAGTTCTTC. Amino acid sequence: CASSEGREYFNEQFF.

The chain links TRBV6-5 to TRBJ2-7, with D uncertain. CDR3 length: 15 amino acids. The V end lost 2 bases, the J end lost 3 bases, and 14 bases lay between the germline ends. Germline loops: CDR1 MNHEY, CDR2 SVGAGI. CDR3 in amino acids: CASSYGYEARYEQYF. The CDR3 nucleotides read TGTGCCAGCAGTTACGGTTACGAAGCACGCTACGAGCAGTACTTC.

This clone has more than one count but fewer than ten. The chain combines TRBV2 with TRBJ1-2, with TRBD1 as a possible D gene (5 bases). This CDR3 contains 14 residues. V shed 6 bases and J shed 6 bases, with 17 bases lying between them. Germline assignment: CDR1 SNHLY and CDR2 FYNNEI. CDR3 in DNA: TGTGCCAGCAGCCTGCGAAGGGGCCAGGATGGCTACACCTTC. This translates into CASSLRRGQDGYTF.

J is TRBJ1-1 and V is TRBV6-6, with a possible D match to TRBD1 (6 bases). The CDR3 length is 14 residues. V was clipped by 4 bases and J by 1 base, with 10 bases between them. Germline V gene lookup returns CDR1 MNHNY and CDR2 SVGAGI (reference sequence). CDR3 sequence: CASSLRTENTEAFF. The CDR3 nucleotides are TGTGCCAGCAGTTTGAGGACAGAGAACACTGAAGCTTTCTTT.

This rearrangement joins TRBV13 to TRBJ2-5; 10 positions match TRBD2. The CDR3 totals 16 residues. The J segment lost 4 bases and the V segment lost 0 bases, leaving 5 bases of the junction unmatched. Germline-derived CDR1 and CDR2 are PRHDT and FYEKMQ (reference sequence). CDR3 in amino acids: CASSLGLAGGIETQYF. CDR3 nucleotides: TGTGCCAGCAGCTTAGGTTTAGCGGGAGGTATAGAGACCCAGTACTTC.

The chain joins TRBV18 to TRBJ2-7, with TRBD1 matching 7 bases. Germline values: CDR1 KGHSH, CDR2 LQKENI. V lost 6 bases and J lost 4; bases outside the gene matches: 9. This CDR3 is built from 14 residues. As DNA, the CDR3 is TGTGCCAGCTCGATGTCTTGGGGACAGTACGAGCAGTACTTC. It codes for CASSMSWGQYEQYF.

V and J are TRBV7-2 and TRBJ1-6; perhaps TRBD1 as D (6 bases). V was cut by 5 bases and J by 8 bases, with 13 bases left in between. The CDR3 is 14 amino acids. In germline, CDR1 is SGHTA, CDR2 FQGNSA. The CDR3 is CASSIRTDYSPLHF. Here the CDR3 DNA reads TGTGCCAGCAGCATTAGGACAGATTATTCACCCCTCCACTTT.

V gene TRBV4-2 combines with J gene TRBJ2-2, with 7 bases aligning to TRBD2. Germline CDR1 is LGHNA and CDR2 is YNFKEQ. The trim removed 1 base at V and 8 bases at J, leaving 7 bases unmatched. The CDR3 covers 15 residues. This CDR3 reads CASSQVLAGTGELFF. The CDR3 nucleotides are TGTGCCAGCAGCCAAGTATTAGCGGGTACAGGGGAGCTGTTTTTT.

The genes are TRBV11-2 and TRBJ1-6; no clear D gene. V was shortened by 5 bases and J by 0 bases, with 11 bases between the two germline ends. The CDR3 is made up of 16 amino acids. Germline CDR1 SGHAT, CDR2 FQNNGV. CDR3 bases: TGTGCCAGCAGCCCAATGAGAAGCTCCTATAATTCACCCCTCCACTTT. It is translated as CASSPMRSSYNSPLHF.

This chain connects TRBV5-1 to TRBJ1-2, with D possibly matching TRBD1 (5 bases). Per the germline V gene, CDR1 is SGHRS and CDR2 is YFSETQ. CDR3 length: 13 amino acids. The V end lost 7 bases, the J end lost 3 bases, and 13 bases lay between the germline ends. The CDR3 DNA is TGCGCCAGCTCGAGGACATTGGACTATGGCTACACCTTC. Protein sequence: CASSRTLDYGYTF. The complete variable domain, with remaining parts taken from reference TRBV5-1 and TRBJ1-2, reads KAGVTQTPRYLIKTRGQQVTLSCSPISGHRSVSWYQQTPGQGLQFLFEYFSETQRNKGNFPGRFSGRQFSNSRSEMNVSTLELGDSALYLCASSRTLDYGYTFGSGTRLTVV.